This record looks at one TCR beta chain sequence and its context. The sample has other DNA sequences that encode this CDR3 too. Replicate PCRs from sorted subsets contained approximately 220 ng DNA, which is around 30,000 T cell genomes. Sequencing was performed with immunoSEQ multiplex PCR; in TCRdb, only in-frame clones are kept and a portion is missing. The data show about 690,000 clones, around 90% seen once. The data stem from a study of shared clonotypes between healthy human individuals. About the research overall: The study used three CD4 naive, three CD4 memory, two CD8 naive and one CD8 memory plate per donor.

This CDR3 region has 12 residues. Trimming removed 0 bases at V and 7 bases at J, with 5 bases between. CDR1 and CDR2 (germline): SGHRS, YFSETQ. Sequenced material: memory CD8+ T cells from PBMCs. Subset indicated: CD45RO+ cells pooled with CCR7-negative TemRA cells. This TCR was recovered from a man aged 18-30 years in good health. Some clones in this sample may be carry-over from other donors' samples. The J gene is TRBJ2-1, the V gene TRBV5-1, with D possibly TRBD1 on 5 matching bases. In DNA, the CDR3 is TGCGCCAGCAGCTTGGAGGGGAATGAGCAGTTCTTC. Its protein is CASSLEGNEQFF.